Listed below are T cell receptor beta chains from one sample, sequenced in a study of neurological immune-mediated disorders. Each CDR3 protein gets one entry after TCRdb re-called the 5' RACE reads with MiXCR. In the table there are 50,000 to 55,000 distinct CDR3 sequences, 10% of which are singletons. The sequenced sample was PBMCs. All receptors come from a man aged 70-80 years with HTLV-1-associated myelopathy (HAM/TSP). Both conserved end residues are part of each CDR3. D genes are given only for firm matches. Only some rows state a clone size, as once, few, many or a class for expanded clones.

v_call: TRBV18; cdr3_length: 15; d_call: TRBD1; clone_size: few; j_call: TRBJ2-5; cdr3_aa: CASSPSAGGLETQYF; cdr3_nt: TGTGCCAGCTCACCATCGGCAGGGGGCTTGGAGACCCAGTACTTC
v_call: TRBV27; cdr3_length: 16; d_call: TRBD1; clone_size: many; j_call: TRBJ2-1; cdr3_aa: CASSTIQGAEYNEQFF; cdr3_nt: TGTGCCAGCAGTACAATCCAGGGGGCGGAATACAATGAGCAGTTCTTC
v_call: TRBV10-3; cdr3_length: 15; d_call: -; clone_size: many; j_call: TRBJ2-1; cdr3_aa: CAISESKQGYNEQFF; cdr3_nt: TGTGCCATCAGTGAGTCGAAACAGGGTTACAATGAGCAGTTCTTC
v_call: TRBV28; cdr3_length: 13; d_call: -; clone_size: many; j_call: TRBJ2-3; cdr3_aa: CATRRQSTDTQYF; cdr3_nt: TGTGCCACCCGACGTCAGAGCACAGATACGCAGTATTTT
v_call: TRBV11-3; cdr3_length: 14; d_call: -; clone_size: few; j_call: TRBJ1-1; cdr3_aa: CASSPRGGNTEAFF; cdr3_nt: TGTGCCAGCAGCCCGAGAGGAGGGAACACTGAAGCTTTCTTT
v_call: TRBV6-5; cdr3_length: 15; d_call: TRBD2; clone_size: few; j_call: TRBJ2-1; cdr3_aa: CASSASGTRYNEQFF; cdr3_nt: TGTGCCAGCAGCGCTAGCGGAACCAGATACAATGAGCAGTTCTTC
v_call: TRBV7-9; cdr3_length: 16; d_call: -; clone_size: many; j_call: TRBJ2-7; cdr3_aa: CASSLVGGRGHYEQYF; cdr3_nt: TGTGCCAGCAGCTTAGTAGGTGGCAGGGGACACTACGAGCAGTACTTC
v_call: TRBV7-2; cdr3_length: 13; d_call: -; clone_size: many; j_call: TRBJ2-5; cdr3_aa: CASSFGVVETQYF; cdr3_nt: TGTGCCAGCAGCTTTGGAGTGGTAGAGACCCAGTACTTC
v_call: TRBV19; cdr3_length: 17; d_call: TRBD1; clone_size: -; j_call: TRBJ2-5; cdr3_aa: CASSIQQGAPSRETQYF; cdr3_nt: TGTGCCAGTAGTATACAACAGGGGGCTCCGTCGCGGGAGACCCAGTACTTC
v_call: TRBV7-9; cdr3_length: 14; d_call: -; clone_size: many; j_call: TRBJ2-3; cdr3_aa: CASSIDERARTQYF; cdr3_nt: TGTGCCAGCAGCATCGACGAGCGGGCCCGTACGCAGTATTTT
v_call: TRBV6-5; cdr3_length: 15; d_call: TRBD2; clone_size: many; j_call: TRBJ2-1; cdr3_aa: CASSLSGSWANEQFF; cdr3_nt: TGTGCCAGCAGCTTAAGCGGGAGCTGGGCCAATGAGCAGTTCTTC
v_call: TRBV6-5; cdr3_length: 14; d_call: -; clone_size: many; j_call: TRBJ2-3; cdr3_aa: CASSQTSSTDTQYF; cdr3_nt: TGTGCCAGCAGCCAAACATCCTCCACAGATACGCAGTATTTT
v_call: TRBV20-1; cdr3_length: 17; d_call: TRBD2; clone_size: many; j_call: TRBJ2-7; cdr3_aa: CSARSVLAGVVAREQYF; cdr3_nt: TGCAGTGCTAGAAGTGTCCTAGCGGGAGTAGTCGCTCGCGAGCAGTACTTC